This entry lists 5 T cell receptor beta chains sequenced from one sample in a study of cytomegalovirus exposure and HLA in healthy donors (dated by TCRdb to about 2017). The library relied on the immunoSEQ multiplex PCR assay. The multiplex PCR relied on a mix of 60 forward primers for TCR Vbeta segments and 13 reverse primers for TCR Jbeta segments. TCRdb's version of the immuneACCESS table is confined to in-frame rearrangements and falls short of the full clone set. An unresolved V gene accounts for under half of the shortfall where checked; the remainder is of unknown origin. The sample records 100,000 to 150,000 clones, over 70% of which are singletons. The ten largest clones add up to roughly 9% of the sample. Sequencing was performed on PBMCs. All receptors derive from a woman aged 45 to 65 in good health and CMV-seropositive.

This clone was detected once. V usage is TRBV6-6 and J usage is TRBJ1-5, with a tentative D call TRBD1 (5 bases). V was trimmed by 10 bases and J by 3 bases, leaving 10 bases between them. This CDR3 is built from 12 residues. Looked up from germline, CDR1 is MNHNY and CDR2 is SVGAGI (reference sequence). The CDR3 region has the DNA TGTGCCATGGCGGGGGACAATCAGCCCCAGCATTTT. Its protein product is CAMAGDNQPQHF.

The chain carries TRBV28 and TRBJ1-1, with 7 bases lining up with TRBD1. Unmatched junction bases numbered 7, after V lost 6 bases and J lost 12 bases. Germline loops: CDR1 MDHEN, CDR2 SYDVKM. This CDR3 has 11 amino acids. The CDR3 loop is CASRRQGPPFF. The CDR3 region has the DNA TGTGCCAGCAGGAGACAGGGCCCACCTTTCTTT.

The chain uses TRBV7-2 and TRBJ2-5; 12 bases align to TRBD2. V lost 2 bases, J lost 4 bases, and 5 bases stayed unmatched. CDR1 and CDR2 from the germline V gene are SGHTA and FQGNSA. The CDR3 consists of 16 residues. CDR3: CASSLLRLAGAETQYF. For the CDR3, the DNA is TGTGCCAGCAGCTTATTGAGACTAGCGGGAGCAGAGACCCAGTACTTC.

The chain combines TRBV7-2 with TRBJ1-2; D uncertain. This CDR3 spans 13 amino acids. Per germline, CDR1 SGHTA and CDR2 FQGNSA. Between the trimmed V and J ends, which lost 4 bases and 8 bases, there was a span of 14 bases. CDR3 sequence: CASSSGPLKGYTF. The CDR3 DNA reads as TGTGCCAGCAGCTCTGGGCCTCTAAAGGGCTACACCTTC.

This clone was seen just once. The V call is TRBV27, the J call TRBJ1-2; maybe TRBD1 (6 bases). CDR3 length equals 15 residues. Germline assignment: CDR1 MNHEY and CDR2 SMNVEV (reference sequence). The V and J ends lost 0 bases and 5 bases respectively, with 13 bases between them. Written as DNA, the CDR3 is TGTGCCAGCAGTTTATCGACTCGACAGGCTTATGGCTACACCTTC. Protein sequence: CASSLSTRQAYGYTF.